One and the same sample provided the 17 T cell receptor beta chains below, sequenced in a study of blood T cells in healthy people across ages. A J-beta primer mix and a sample-barcoded 5' primer were used in a second PCR of about 7 to 12 cycles. MiXCR, applied by TCRdb to the 5' RACE reads, yields one record per CDR3 protein. The table shows 1.5 million to 2 million distinct CDR3 sequences, with 49% occurring only once. Sequencing used blood. The origin of the receptors is a woman in her forties in good health.

The genes are TRBV3-1 and TRBJ2-3; 8 bases line up with TRBD2. The CDR3 runs to 17 residues. The ends lost 1 base at V and 4 bases at J; junction bases unmatched: 10. Germline V gene lookup returns CDR1 LGHDT and CDR2 YNNKEL (reference sequence). The CDR3 DNA sequence: TGTGCCAGCAGCCAAGGCGCGGGGGGACCAAGGGCAGATACGCAGTATTTT. Protein product: CASSQGAGGPRADTQYF.

This clonotype appeared a few times. This chain joins TRBV5-6 and TRBJ2-7; D gene ambiguous. This CDR3 comprises 13 residues. Between the trimmed V and J ends, which lost 2 bases and 4 bases, there was a span of 10 bases. CDR1 and CDR2 from the germline V gene are SGHDT and YYEEEE. CDR3 in DNA: TGTGCCAGCAGCTTCTCTGCCCTTTACGAGCAGTACTTC. Its protein product is CASSFSALYEQYF.

The V call is TRBV3-1, the J call TRBJ1-6; no reliable D call. Looked up from germline, CDR1 is LGHDT and CDR2 is YNNKEL (reference sequence). V was pared by 2 bases and J by 10 bases, with 18 bases between. The CDR3 totals 16 residues. In DNA form, the CDR3 reads TGTGCCAGCAGCCAACCCCCCTCCGGCAGGACCTCACCCCTCCACTTT. Protein product: CASSQPPSGRTSPLHF.

This rearrangement joins TRBV18 to TRBJ2-5, with D perhaps matching TRBD1 or TRBD2 (5 bases each). Deletions cut 3 bases from V and 5 bases from J, with 16 bases between. CDR1 is KGHSH and CDR2 is LQKENI in the germline V gene. This CDR3 is 15 amino acids long. Written as DNA, the CDR3 is TGTGCCAGCTCACCTACGGGACCGGCCAGGGAGACCCAGTACTTC. Protein product: CASSPTGPARETQYF.

This chain links TRBV7-2 with TRBJ1-1, with D perhaps matching TRBD1 (6 bases). Germline V gene data show CDR1 as SGHTA and CDR2 as FQGNSA. The CDR3 runs to 14 residues. Trimming shortened V by 3 bases and J by 3 bases, and 11 bases separated the two germline ends. DNA of the CDR3: TGTGCCAGCAGCTTCAGGGGTTTTGACACTGAAGCTTTCTTT. Protein product: CASSFRGFDTEAFF.

This clonotype was seen only a few times. The chain's CDR3 is CASRLSTGGGSYGYTF. In DNA form, the CDR3 reads TGTGCCAGCAGATTGTCAACAGGGGGCGGCAGCTATGGCTACACCTTC. V usage is TRBV28 and J usage is TRBJ1-2; TRBD1 aligns across 9 bases. V shed 6 bases and J 4 bases; nucleotides not matched to a gene: 12. There are 16 residues in the CDR3. Germline CDR1 reads MDHEN; CDR2 reads SYDVKM.

This clonotype was seen more than once but under ten times. The V gene is TRBV6-5, the J gene TRBJ1-2; tentative D call: TRBD1 (6 bases). The CDR3 runs to 14 residues. The V gene lost 6 bases and the J gene lost 4 bases, with 15 bases spanning the gap. The germline V gene encodes CDR1 MNHEY and CDR2 SVGAGI. CDR3 sequence reads: CASRFDRPSYGYTF. The CDR3, as DNA: TGTGCCAGCAGGTTTGACAGGCCATCCTATGGCTACACCTTC.

This clonotype was picked up a small number of times. This chain links TRBV7-2 with TRBJ1-1, with 11 bases lining up with TRBD1. This CDR3 has 14 amino acids. The trim removed 5 bases at V and 7 bases at J, leaving 6 bases unmatched. From germline, CDR1 is SGHTA and CDR2 FQGNSA. The CDR3 sequence: CASSPDRGLGEAFF. CDR3 in DNA: TGTGCCAGCAGCCCGGACAGGGGGCTCGGTGAAGCTTTCTTT.

V usage is TRBV7-3 and J usage is TRBJ2-3; a possible D gene is TRBD2 (6 bases). In germline, CDR1 is SGHTA, CDR2 FQGTGA. V lost 0 bases and J 2 bases, leaving 12 bases between the germline ends. CDR3 length: 16 amino acids. CDR3 bases: TGTGCCAGCAGCTTAACGGGAGGTAGACCCACAGATACGCAGTATTTT. As protein: CASSLTGGRPTDTQYF.

In its sample, this clonotype was seen a few times. The J gene is TRBJ2-7, the V gene TRBV4-3; D gene unclear. This CDR3 spans 16 amino acids. In germline, CDR1 is LGHNA, CDR2 YSLEER. Trimming took off 0 bases at V and 3 bases at J, with 15 bases between the two ends. The CDR3 is CASSQDRRRTFYEQYF. CDR3 nucleotide sequence: TGCGCCAGCAGCCAAGATCGGCGCAGGACCTTCTACGAGCAGTACTTC.

As regards this clonotype: At one of its ends the junction is not consistent with the germline gene, which may arise from a read error. The rearrangement uses TRBV20-1 and TRBJ1-4, with no clear D. Germline assignment: CDR1 DFQATT and CDR2 SNEGSKA (reference sequence). The CDR3 is made up of 14 amino acids. Here the CDR3 reads CSASRTAGGEKLIF. The CDR3 DNA reads TGCAGTGCTTCCCGGACGGCTGGTGGGGAAAAACTGATTTTT.

The chain combines TRBV20-1 with TRBJ1-6, with 10 bases identical to TRBD1. The CDR3 is 13 amino acids. Per germline, CDR1 DFQATT and CDR2 SNEGSKA (reference sequence). Unmatched junction bases numbered 4, after V lost 6 bases and J lost 8 bases. The CDR3 region is CSAHGQGDSPLHF. CDR3 nucleotides: TGCAGTGCCCATGGACAGGGGGATTCACCCCTCCACTTT.

The J gene is TRBJ2-1, the V gene TRBV4-1; TRBD1 matches at 8 bases. J gave up 9 bases and V 1 base, and 11 bases lay outside the gene matches. Germline-derived CDR1 and CDR2 are MGHRA and YSYEKL. The CDR3 length is 16 residues. This CDR3 is CASSQVWDRLGVEQFF. CDR3 DNA: TGCGCCAGCAGCCAAGTCTGGGACAGGTTGGGGGTTGAGCAGTTCTTC.

This clonotype was recorded many times. V is TRBV29-1 and J is TRBJ2-7, with 14 bases matching TRBD2. The germline V gene encodes CDR1 SQVTM and CDR2 ANQGSEA. CDR3 size: 14 residues. V lost 4 bases and J lost 4; bases outside the gene matches: 3. CDR3 in amino acids: CSVGGLAGEYEQYF. The CDR3, as DNA: TGCAGCGTTGGGGGACTAGCGGGGGAGTACGAGCAGTACTTC.

The rearrangement joins TRBV27 to TRBJ2-7, with 10 bases that match TRBD1. Germline V lookup: CDR1 MNHEY, CDR2 SMNVEV (reference sequence). The CDR3 contains 15 residues. V lost 6 bases, J lost 3 bases, and 8 bases stayed unmatched. The CDR3 sequence is CASSPDRGLFYEQYF. CDR3 nucleotide sequence: TGTGCCAGCAGCCCAGACAGGGGGCTTTTCTACGAGCAGTACTTC.

This sequence joins TRBV28 and TRBJ2-7, with no clear D. The CDR3 is made up of 16 amino acids. Trimming shortened V by 7 bases and J by 6 bases, and 25 bases separated the two germline ends. Looked up from germline, CDR1 is MDHEN and CDR2 is SYDVKM. The CDR3 reads CASNALGLDDPGEQYF. The CDR3 DNA sequence: TGTGCCAGCAATGCTCTCGGGCTGGACGATCCGGGCGAGCAGTACTTC.

V gene TRBV2 combines with J gene TRBJ2-6; D uncertain. Germline CDR1 is SNHLY and CDR2 is FYNNEI. The CDR3 is 13 residues long. Trimming left V 9 bases short and J 0 bases short, with 6 bases between. This CDR3 reads CARMNSGANVLTF. The CDR3 bases are TGTGCCAGAATGAACTCTGGGGCCAACGTCCTGACTTTC.